This note documents a single T cell receptor beta chain sequence. No antigen is known for it. Generated by immunoSEQ multiplex PCR, the TCRdb table keeps only in-frame clones and is missing some. The sample includes 65,000 to 90,000 clones, 90% to 95% of them seen just once. Germline loops: CDR1 SGHVS, CDR2 FQNEAQ. The CDR3 runs to 14 residues. V dropped 1 base and J dropped 2; count of bases not matched to a gene: 1. This record belongs to a study of human thymus T cells. From resections taken during corrective heart surgery, the thymus tissue was obtained. Broader study findings: Gene usage for V and J segments appeared biased in thymic and blood repertoires.

The sequencing input was thymus tissue. This TCR came from a girl under three years old with a congenital heart defect but otherwise immunologically healthy. The rearrangement joins TRBV7-8 to TRBJ1-2; 7 bases are a match to TRBD1. The CDR3 sequence is CASSLEGQNYGYTF. The CDR3, as DNA: TGTGCCAGCAGCTTAGAGGGACAGAACTATGGCTACACCTTC.